Presented here are 31 T cell receptor beta chains from one specimen sequenced in a study of blood T cell repertoires in COVID-19 (dated by TCRdb to between 2020 and 2021). Libraries came from the immunoSEQ multiplex PCR assay. This immuneACCESS table, as held by TCRdb, lists in-frame sequences with V and J called but not all clones. Of the missing ones, under half trace to an unresolved V gene in checked studies; the others have no known cause. This sample is represented by approximately 170,000 clones; over 75% of them were singletons. The top ten clonotypes cover under 13% of the sample. Material for sequencing was peripheral blood. These receptors all stem from a human donor in a cohort sampled during active COVID-19.

This chain joins TRBV27 and TRBJ1-1; the D gene is possibly TRBD1 (5 bases). Per germline, CDR1 MNHEY and CDR2 SMNVEV (reference sequence). Trimming left V 1 base short and J 5 bases short, with 11 bases between. The CDR3 has 14 amino acids. Here the CDR3 reads CASSLYGARTEAFF. The CDR3 DNA reads TGTGCCAGCAGTTTATATGGGGCGAGAACTGAAGCTTTCTTT.

This sequence joins TRBV15 and TRBJ1-6; 7 bases agree with TRBD1. Germline-derived CDR1 and CDR2 are LNHNV and YYDKDF (reference sequence). The length of the CDR3 is 17 residues. V trimming: 4 bases; J trimming: 6 bases; junction bases outside the gene matches: 12. The DNA for the CDR3 is TGTGCCACCAGCAACGACCGACAGGGTGGATTTAATTCACCCCTCCACTTT. It codes for CATSNDRQGGFNSPLHF.

This clone was seen just once. The genes are TRBV19 and TRBJ2-6; D is unresolved. V lost 7 bases and J lost 0, with 16 bases in between. Germline V gene data show CDR1 as LNHDA and CDR2 as SQIVND (reference sequence). The CDR3 is 17 amino acids. CDR3 sequence: CASTIGLGLSGANVLTF. The DNA of the CDR3 is TGTGCCAGTACGATCGGATTGGGCCTCTCTGGGGCCAACGTCCTGACTTTC.

The chain combines TRBV5-4 with TRBJ2-7, with TRBD1 matching over 7 bases. The CDR3 is 15 amino acids. V gave up 5 bases and J gave up 4 bases; unmatched junction bases: 12. Germline V gives CDR1 SGHNT, CDR2 YYREEE (reference sequence). The CDR3 coding sequence is TGTGCCAGCAGGAATGCCGACACAGGGGAATACGAGCAGTACTTC. Protein product: CASRNADTGEYEQYF.

The CDR3 is CASSSRGLGTEAFF. In DNA form, the CDR3 reads TGTGCCAGCAGCTCCCGAGGACTTGGGACTGAAGCTTTCTTT. This chain links TRBV5-4 with TRBJ1-1; D remains ambiguous. V shed 3 bases and J shed 5 bases, with 14 bases lying between them. Germline-derived CDR1 and CDR2 are SGHNT and YYREEE (reference sequence). The CDR3 covers 14 residues.

This chain joins TRBV10-3 and TRBJ2-3; tentative D call: TRBD1 (5 bases). This CDR3 is 18 amino acids long. Deletions cut 4 bases from V and 0 bases from J, with 20 bases between. CDR1 ENHRY and CDR2 SYGVKD come from the germline V gene. As DNA, the CDR3 is TGTGCCATCAGTGGCTCCCTTCAGGGTTCCCCTAGCACAGATACGCAGTATTTT. As protein: CAISGSLQGSPSTDTQYF.

Only a few counts were recorded for this clone. The chain recombines TRBV21-1 with TRBJ1-1. TRBV21-1 is a pseudogene locus. This CDR3 is 11 amino acids long. CDR3 DNA: TGTGCCAGCAGCAAAGACCGGGAAGCTTTCTTT. Protein product: CASSKDREAFF.

The CDR3 region has the DNA TGTGCCAGCAGCCGGAGGGGCCAGGAGGGCTACACCTTC. This translates into CASSRRGQEGYTF. The V call is TRBV5-4, the J call TRBJ1-2, with D possibly matching TRBD1 (5 bases). The CDR3 has 13 amino acids. Germline loops: CDR1 SGHNT, CDR2 YYREEE (reference sequence). The ends were cut back, 4 bases at V and 8 bases at J, with 15 bases in the middle.

The chain recombines TRBV9 with TRBJ2-7; 8 bases map to TRBD2. With V trimmed by 1 base and J by 2 bases, 5 bases remained unmatched. Germline-derived CDR1 and CDR2 are SGDLS and YYNGEE. The CDR3 is made up of 15 amino acids. The CDR3 DNA reads as TGTGCCAGCAGCGTACCGGGACTAGGGGCCTACGAGCAGTACTTC. Its translation is CASSVPGLGAYEQYF.

The chain uses TRBV2 and TRBJ1-2; D may be TRBD1 (5 bases). Trimming removed 6 bases from V and 0 bases from J, with 11 bases in between. The CDR3 is 14 residues long. The germline V gene has CDR1 SNHLY and CDR2 FYNNEI. CDR3 in amino acids: CASSPDTANYGYTF. CDR3 in DNA: TGTGCCAGCAGCCCGGACACAGCTAACTATGGCTACACCTTC.

The chain is built from TRBV7-2 and TRBJ2-1; the match to TRBD1 covers 8 bases. With 5 bases clipped from V and 5 bases from J, the junction kept 11 bases outside the gene matches. CDR1 and CDR2 (germline): SGHTA, FQGNSA. This CDR3 is 16 amino acids long. The CDR3 is CASSGHLRTGNNEQFF. The CDR3, as DNA: TGTGCCAGCAGCGGGCACTTACGGACAGGGAACAATGAGCAGTTCTTC.

This clone was found a few times. This sequence joins TRBV6-6 and TRBJ2-1; D not resolved. The CDR3 is 14 residues long. Germline V CDR1 and CDR2: MNHNY, SVGAGI (reference sequence). V shed 8 bases and J shed 5 bases, with 16 bases lying between them. The CDR3 bases are TGTGCCAGCTCCGACGGGTTGTCGAACAATGAGCAGTTCTTC. This codes for CASSDGLSNNEQFF.

The J gene is TRBJ2-2, the V gene TRBV4-3; no clear D gene. The CDR3 sequence is 15 residues long. CDR1 LGHNA and CDR2 YSLEER come from the germline V gene. The germline V and J ends were trimmed by 0 bases and 4 bases, with 9 bases remaining between them. The CDR3 DNA sequence: TGCGCCAGCAGCCAAGACGCAGTAAGCACCGGGGAGCTGTTTTTT. It encodes CASSQDAVSTGELFF.

V gene TRBV9 combines with J gene TRBJ1-6, with a tentative D call TRBD1 (5 bases). V lost 4 bases to trimming and J lost 7 bases, with 9 bases between them. The length of the CDR3 is 13 residues. Per germline, CDR1 SGDLS and CDR2 YYNGEE. The CDR3 coding sequence is TGTGCCAGCAGCCCGCGACAGAATTCACCCCTCCACTTT. It encodes CASSPRQNSPLHF.

The chain has TRBV7-9 and TRBJ2-5; 11 nucleotides align to TRBD2. Germline-derived CDR1 and CDR2 are SEHNR and FQNEAQ (reference sequence). After removal of 1 base from V and 5 bases from J, the junction contained 3 bases not matched to a gene. The CDR3 covers 15 residues. DNA for the CDR3: TGTGCCAGCAGCTTAGTAGCGGGAGGGCGGGAGACCCAGTACTTC. Translated: CASSLVAGGRETQYF. The full variable domain, with the rest looked up from reference TRBV7-9 and TRBJ2-5, is DTGVSQNPRHKITKRGQNVTFRCDPISEHNRLYWYRQTLGQGPEFLTYFQNEAQLEKSRLLSDRFSAERPKGSFSTLEIQRTEQGDSAMYLCASSLVAGGRETQYFGPGTRLLVL.

The chain uses TRBV29-1 and TRBJ2-2; TRBD2 agrees at 9 bases. The J segment lost 4 bases and the V segment lost 5 bases, leaving 11 bases of the junction unmatched. The V gene's germline CDR1 is SQVTM and CDR2 ANQGSEA. This CDR3 contains 16 residues. This CDR3 is CSVLFSGSFVTGELFF. The CDR3 nucleotides are TGCAGCGTTTTATTTAGCGGGAGTTTCGTCACCGGGGAGCTGTTTTTT.

CDR3 DNA sequence: TGTGCCAGCAGCCACAACAGGGGGGGTTTGGACACTGAAGCTTTCTTT. Protein sequence: CASSHNRGGLDTEAFF. The chain combines TRBV4-2 with TRBJ1-1; 8 bases are shared with TRBD1. Germline CDR1 is LGHNA and CDR2 is YNFKEQ. V lost 3 bases and J lost 3; bases outside the gene matches: 9. This CDR3 is built from 16 residues.

The chain is built from TRBV6-6 and TRBJ2-1; no clear D gene. The length of the CDR3 is 12 residues. Deletions cut 6 bases from V and 4 bases from J, with 7 bases between. The germline V gene has CDR1 MNHNY and CDR2 SVGAGI (reference sequence). The CDR3 nucleotides read TGTGCCAGCAGCCGACGTTACAATGAGCAGTTCTTC. It specifies CASSRRYNEQFF.

V usage is TRBV30 and J usage is TRBJ2-3, with 7 bases fitting TRBD2. The junction had 9 bases not matched to a gene; V was cut back by 5 bases and J by 7 bases. Germline CDR1 reads GTSNPN; CDR2 reads SVGIG (reference sequence). The CDR3 extends over 13 amino acids. In DNA, the CDR3 is TGTGCCTGGGGGAATTCCGGGGGGTATACGCAGTATTTT. Protein: CAWGNSGGYTQYF.

CDR3 residues: CASSYSGALMNTEAFF. CDR3 DNA: TGTGCCAGCAGTTACTCAGGGGCCCTAATGAACACTGAAGCTTTCTTT. V is TRBV6-5 and J is TRBJ1-1; TRBD1 is a possible D gene (5 bases). The CDR3 runs to 16 residues. Germline CDR1 is MNHEY and CDR2 is SVGAGI. The V end lost 0 bases, the J end lost 0 bases, and 11 bases lay between the germline ends.

This clone came up a few times. The rearrangement uses TRBV5-1 and TRBJ2-5; 7 positions match TRBD1. This CDR3 region has 15 residues. J lost 1 base, V lost 0 bases, and 3 bases had no gene match. CDR1 and CDR2 (germline): SGHRS, YFSETQ. The chain's CDR3 is CASSLGQGPQETQYF. CDR3 DNA: TGCGCCAGCAGCTTGGGACAGGGCCCCCAAGAGACCCAGTACTTC.

CDR3 loop: CASSLRVVSGGGYTF. DNA for the CDR3: TGTGCCAGCAGCCTACGAGTGGTCTCAGGGGGTGGCTACACCTTC. This chain links TRBV7-2 with TRBJ1-2; 7 bases line up with TRBD1. CDR1 is SGHTA and CDR2 is FQGNSA in the germline V gene. The CDR3 is made up of 15 amino acids. V gave up 5 bases and J gave up 7 bases; unmatched junction bases: 13. Supplemented by reference TRBV7-2 and TRBJ1-2, the full variable domain reads GAGVSQSPSNKVTEKGKDVELRCDPISGHTALYWYRQSLGQGLEFLIYFQGNSAPDKSGLPSDRFSAERTGGSVSTLTIQRTQQEDSAVYLCASSLRVVSGGGYTFGSGTRLTVV.

This chain links TRBV25-1 with TRBJ1-2, with a possible D match to TRBD1 (6 bases). The ends were cut back, 7 bases at V and 6 bases at J, with 18 bases in the middle. Germline CDR1 is MGHDK and CDR2 is SYGVNS. CDR3 length equals 14 residues. Written as DNA, the CDR3 is TGTGCCAGCACAGACAGGACCTTACAGCATGGCTACACCTTC. Its translation: CASTDRTLQHGYTF.

The rearrangement uses TRBV2 and TRBJ2-5, with 7 nucleotides matching TRBD2. The CDR3 is made up of 13 amino acids. J gave up 1 base and V 5 bases, and 1 base lay outside the gene matches. The germline CDR1 and CDR2 sequences are SNHLY and FYNNEI. CDR3 sequence: CASSRGVQETQYF. In DNA form, the CDR3 reads TGTGCCAGCAGTCGGGGGGTCCAAGAGACCCAGTACTTC.

This chain uses TRBV27 with TRBJ1-2; possible D gene TRBD1, 6 bases. V lost 8 bases, J lost 4 bases, and 23 bases lay in between. The CDR3 totals 16 residues. Germline V gene lookup returns CDR1 MNHEY and CDR2 SMNVEV (reference sequence). CDR3 nucleotides: TGTGCCAGCTCACCCACGCCAGGGGTTCTGGGCTATGGCTACACCTTC. Translation gives CASSPTPGVLGYGYTF.

V is TRBV7-8 and J is TRBJ2-3; TRBD2 aligns across 11 bases. The CDR3 is made up of 15 amino acids. The trim removed 11 bases at V and 5 bases at J, leaving 12 bases unmatched. The germline V gene has CDR1 SGHVS and CDR2 FQNEAQ. CDR3 loop: CAASLLAGVEDTQYF. The DNA of the CDR3 is TGTGCCGCTTCATTACTAGCGGGAGTTGAAGATACGCAGTATTTT.

The chain links TRBV7-8 to TRBJ2-1, with 9 bases matching TRBD1. This CDR3 has 15 amino acids. The V and J ends lost 5 bases and 4 bases, in that order; junction bases with no gene match: 6. Germline loops: CDR1 SGHVS, CDR2 FQNEAQ. The CDR3 loop reads CASSTGTGPYNEQFF. The CDR3 region has the DNA TGTGCCAGCAGCACCGGGACAGGGCCTTACAATGAGCAGTTCTTC.

This rearrangement joins TRBV7-9 to TRBJ2-5; no reliable D call. Germline V lookup: CDR1 SEHNR, CDR2 FQNEAQ (reference sequence). The CDR3 consists of 14 residues. The V gene lost 1 base and the J gene lost 1 base, with 7 bases spanning the gap. The CDR3 spells CASSLGAVQETQYF. The DNA of the CDR3 is TGTGCCAGCAGCTTAGGGGCAGTCCAAGAGACCCAGTACTTC.

The chain couples TRBV28 to TRBJ1-5; D remains unclear. V gave up 1 base and J gave up 1 base, with 11 bases separating them. This CDR3 contains 16 residues. Germline CDR1 reads MDHEN; CDR2 reads SYDVKM. CDR3 sequence: CASSLSPTRSNQPQHF. In DNA, the CDR3 is TGTGCCAGCAGTTTATCGCCCACCAGGAGCAATCAGCCCCAGCATTTT.

The chain couples TRBV30 to TRBJ2-7; TRBD2 might be the D (6 bases). The V and J ends lost 0 bases and 9 bases respectively, with 15 bases between them. CDR1 is GTSNPN, CDR2 SVGIG, per germline (reference sequence). The CDR3 sequence is 13 residues long. CDR3 residues: CAWSVDRGTGQYF. As DNA, the CDR3 is TGTGCCTGGAGTGTTGACCGCGGGACGGGGCAGTACTTC.

This clone was recorded once. The gene calls are TRBV3-1 (or the pseudogene TRBV3-2) and TRBJ1-1, with 7 bases identical to TRBD1. Germline-derived CDR1 and CDR2 are LGHDT and YNNKEL (reference sequence). The V gene end was trimmed by 3 bases and the J gene end by 2 bases; junction bases not matched to a gene: 3. This CDR3 region has 14 residues. For the CDR3, the DNA is TGTGCCAGCAGCCAGAGACAGGGAAACACTGAAGCTTTCTTT. This translates into CASSQRQGNTEAFF.